Following are 32 T cell receptor beta chains from one sample sequenced in a study of CD8 T cells in ankylosing spondylitis. MiXCR was run by TCRdb on the 5' RACE reads, yielding one entry per CDR3 protein. The table records some 220,000 distinct CDR3 sequences, approximately 7.4% of them present only once. These receptors' antigens are unknown. Study-level results: Ankylosing spondylitis blood appeared to be characterized by a TCR beta motif of under ten highly homologous variants.

Sample: blood, either unsorted or a sorted T cell fraction (not recorded which). Receptors originate from a male donor with ankylosing spondylitis.

The table lists this clonotype with a few counts. The gene calls are TRBV6-1 and TRBJ1-5, with D uncertain. Germline CDR1 reads MNHNS; CDR2 reads SASEGT. The V gene lost 2 bases and the J gene lost 9 bases, with 20 bases spanning the gap. The CDR3 loop spans 16 amino acids. The CDR3 here is CASSENLGLFWSPQHF. The CDR3, as DNA: TGTGCCAGCAGTGAAAACTTGGGCTTGTTCTGGTCGCCCCAGCATTTT.

This clonotype was picked up many times. V usage is TRBV9 and J usage is TRBJ1-5, with D perhaps TRBD1 (5 bases). The V end lost 2 bases, the J end lost 4 bases, and 10 bases lay between the germline ends. The germline V gene encodes CDR1 SGDLS and CDR2 YYNGEE. CDR3 length: 14 amino acids. Here the CDR3 reads CASSVGGANQPQHF. The CDR3 DNA reads as TGTGCCAGCAGCGTGGGAGGGGCAAATCAGCCCCAGCATTTT.

This clonotype was counted many times. This chain connects TRBV10-3 to TRBJ2-1; D is uncertain. Germline V gene sequence: CDR1 ENHRY, CDR2 SYGVKD. The CDR3 consists of 14 residues. V was trimmed by 0 bases and J by 4 bases, leaving 7 bases between them. CDR3 amino acids: CAISESSGYNEQFF. The CDR3 DNA reads TGTGCCATCAGTGAGTCCTCCGGGTACAATGAGCAGTTCTTC.

The chain recombines TRBV3-1 with TRBJ2-1; 8 positions match TRBD2. Germline CDR1 reads LGHDT; CDR2 reads YNNKEL (reference sequence). This CDR3 has 16 amino acids. Unmatched junction bases numbered 10, after V lost 5 bases and J lost 4 bases. The CDR3 sequence is CASSERGSVLYNEQFF. The DNA of the CDR3 is TGTGCCAGCAGCGAGCGGGGGTCGGTGCTGTACAATGAGCAGTTCTTC.

This clonotype came up many times. The rearrangement joins TRBV7-2 to TRBJ2-3; D uncertain. V lost 2 bases and J lost 6, with 9 bases in between. This CDR3 spans 13 amino acids. Germline V gene lookup returns CDR1 SGHTA and CDR2 FQGNSA. CDR3 in amino acids: CASSLISLDTQYF. The DNA for the CDR3 is TGTGCCAGCAGCTTAATCTCTTTGGATACGCAGTATTTT.

This clonotype was detected many times. The rearrangement uses TRBV28 and TRBJ1-3, with TRBD1 matching 7 bases. After removal of 8 bases from V and 7 bases from J, the junction contained 14 bases not matched to a gene. In germline, CDR1 is MDHEN, CDR2 SYDVKM. The CDR3 totals 15 residues. The CDR3, as DNA: TGTGCCAGCGGCCTCAGGGGGAGCTGGAGGAACACCATATATTTT. Amino acids: CASGLRGSWRNTIYF. Full variable domain (remainder filled in from reference TRBV28 and TRBJ1-3): DVKVTQSSRYLVKRTGEKVFLECVQDMDHENMFWYRQDPGLGLRLIYFSYDVKMKEKGDIPEGYSVSREKKERFSLILESASTNQTSMYLCASGLRGSWRNTIYFGEGSWLTVV.

This clonotype has ten or more counts. The chain carries TRBV29-1 and TRBJ1-1; no firm D call. This CDR3 spans 12 amino acids. The V end was cut by 6 bases, the J end by 1 base, with 9 bases between. Germline V gene lookup returns CDR1 SQVTM and CDR2 ANQGSEA. The CDR3 sequence is CSVFEENTEAFF. Written as DNA, the CDR3 is TGCAGCGTGTTCGAGGAGAACACTGAAGCTTTCTTT.

In its sample, this clonotype was seen many times. This chain connects TRBV14 to TRBJ2-7; tentative D call: TRBD1 (6 bases). This CDR3 comprises 13 residues. Germline values: CDR1 SGHDN, CDR2 FVKESK. With 6 bases removed from V and 3 bases from J, the gap between germline ends came to 12 bases. DNA for the CDR3: TGTGCCAGCAGGATGGGGGCGTTCTACGAGCAGTACTTC. This encodes CASRMGAFYEQYF.

The DNA of the CDR3 is TGTGCCAGCAGATATGATAGCAATCAGCCCCAGCATTTT. Translation gives CASRYDSNQPQHF. This chain connects TRBV12-3 or TRBV12-4 to TRBJ1-5; no firm D call. This CDR3 is 13 amino acids long. V lost 6 bases to trimming and J lost 0 bases, with 6 bases between them.

This clonotype was seen ten or more times. One end of the junction does not line up with germline, which may come from a read error. This chain joins TRBV12-3 or TRBV12-4 and TRBJ2-3, with 7 bases fitting TRBD2. CDR3 length: 15 amino acids. CDR3 protein: CASSLAAGRTDTQYF. The CDR3 nucleotides read TGTGCCAGCAGTCTAGCGGCGGGGCGCACAGATACGCAGTATTTT.

The sample holds a few counts of this clonotype. CDR3 sequence reads: CASSLSLAGGAETQYF. Here the CDR3 DNA reads TGTGCCAGCAGCTTATCCCTAGCGGGAGGTGCTGAGACCCAGTACTTC. The rearrangement joins TRBV11-2 to TRBJ2-5; 11 bases are shared with TRBD2. Germline V gives CDR1 SGHAT, CDR2 FQNNGV. The V and J ends lost 2 bases and 5 bases, in that order; junction bases with no gene match: 7. The CDR3 has 16 residues.

The chain uses TRBV3-1 and TRBJ2-7, with D hard to call. Germline values: CDR1 LGHDT, CDR2 YNNKEL (reference sequence). Trimming shortened V by 0 bases and J by 0 bases, and 9 bases separated the two germline ends. The CDR3 runs to 15 residues. In nucleotides, the CDR3 is TGTGCCAGCAGCCAAGACTTCACGGGCTCCTACGAGCAGTACTTC. Amino acid sequence: CASSQDFTGSYEQYF.

This clonotype has ten or more counts. CDR3 region: CASASGGENTEAFF. In DNA form, the CDR3 reads TGTGCCAGCGCCAGTGGAGGGGAGAACACTGAAGCTTTCTTT. The chain recombines TRBV27 with TRBJ1-1, with D maybe TRBD1 (5 bases). Trimming took off 8 bases at V and 1 base at J, with 14 bases between the two ends. The CDR3 loop spans 14 amino acids. Germline V gene data show CDR1 as MNHEY and CDR2 as SMNVEV (reference sequence).

This clonotype was seen only a few times. V and J are TRBV28 and TRBJ1-1; D is ambiguous. V gave up 3 bases and J gave up 1 base, with 12 bases separating them. The germline gives CDR1 MDHEN, CDR2 SYDVKM. The CDR3 totals 15 residues. As DNA, the CDR3 is TGTGCCAGCAGTTTCAATGAAGGGTGGAACACTGAAGCTTTCTTT. Protein product: CASSFNEGWNTEAFF.

As regards this clonotype: A much larger clone lies one base from this, so it may be a read error. V is TRBV4-3 and J is TRBJ2-7; 11 nucleotides align to TRBD2. J was trimmed by 2 bases and V by 0 bases; bases with no gene match: 3. Germline V gene lookup returns CDR1 LGHNA and CDR2 YSLEER. The CDR3 totals 16 residues. CDR3 nucleotide sequence: TGCGCCAGCAGCCAAGAAGGACTAGCGGGCGCCTACGAGCAGTACTTC. This codes for CASSQEGLAGAYEQYF.

This clonotype was picked up a small number of times. This rearrangement joins TRBV5-5 to TRBJ2-1; TRBD1 matches 7 bases. The junction had 7 bases not matched to a gene; V was cut back by 4 bases and J by 0 bases. CDR1 SGHKS and CDR2 YYEKEE come from the germline V gene (reference sequence). The CDR3 sequence is 16 residues long. CDR3 sequence reads: CASSLTGTDSYNEQFF. The DNA of the CDR3 is TGTGCCAGCAGCCTAACCGGGACAGACTCCTACAATGAGCAGTTCTTC.

This clonotype has a count of ten or more. The chain is built from TRBV15 and TRBJ2-3; 7 nucleotides match TRBD2. The germline V gene encodes CDR1 LNHNV and CDR2 YYDKDF (reference sequence). The CDR3 is made up of 12 amino acids. The V and J ends lost 9 bases and 3 bases, in that order; junction bases with no gene match: 3. The CDR3: CATAGLTDTQYF. CDR3 DNA: TGTGCCACAGCGGGATTGACAGATACGCAGTATTTT.

This clonotype was found a few times. This rearrangement joins TRBV10-3 to TRBJ2-7, with TRBD2 as a possible D gene (6 bases). The CDR3 runs to 13 residues. V gave up 8 bases and J gave up 2 bases, with 13 bases separating them. CDR1 and CDR2 from the germline V gene are ENHRY and SYGVKD. The CDR3 coding sequence is TGTGCCATCGCCGGGGGTAGGACCTACGAGCAGTACTTC. The encoded protein is CAIAGGRTYEQYF.

This clonotype occurred a few times. V and J are TRBV18 and TRBJ1-4; 8 positions match TRBD1. V gave up 3 bases and J gave up 4 bases; unmatched junction bases: 10. The germline V gene has CDR1 KGHSH and CDR2 LQKENI. The CDR3 contains 17 residues. The DNA for the CDR3 is TGTGCCAGCTCACCCCTCGACAGGGGACCCTTTAATGAAAAACTGTTTTTT. It codes for CASSPLDRGPFNEKLFF.

This clonotype was seen at least ten times. The gene calls are TRBV12-3 or TRBV12-4 and TRBJ2-7; a possible D gene is TRBD2 (6 bases). Trimming stripped 2 bases from V and 7 bases from J, with 12 bases between. The CDR3 is made up of 13 amino acids. The CDR3 here is CASSLTPSVEQYF. DNA of the CDR3: TGTGCCAGCAGTTTAACTCCTAGCGTGGAGCAGTACTTC.

This clonotype was observed a few times. CDR3 DNA: TGTGCCAGCAGACCCGTCCCCTATAATTCACCCCTCCACTTT. As protein: CASRPVPYNSPLHF. The chain recombines TRBV6-1 with TRBJ1-6; no clear D. This CDR3 spans 14 amino acids. Per germline, CDR1 MNHNS and CDR2 SASEGT. V was trimmed by 6 bases and J by 2 bases, leaving 8 bases between them.

This clonotype was counted at least ten times. The chain links TRBV7-9 to TRBJ2-5, with 9 bases aligning to TRBD2. Unmatched junction bases numbered 6, after V lost 5 bases and J lost 2 bases. From germline, CDR1 is SEHNR and CDR2 FQNEAQ (reference sequence). CDR3 size: 15 residues. Here the CDR3 DNA reads TGTGCCAGCAGCGTCCGGACTAGCGCGCAAGAGACCCAGTACTTC. Its translation: CASSVRTSAQETQYF.

This clonotype was detected ten times or more. The V gene is TRBV5-1, the J gene TRBJ2-1; 7 bases are a match to TRBD2. V dropped 4 bases and J dropped 0; count of bases not matched to a gene: 13. The CDR3 length is 18 residues. From germline, CDR1 is SGHRS and CDR2 YFSETQ. CDR3 nucleotides: TGCGCCAGCAGCCCCTATCGGGCTAGCGGTAGCTCCTACAATGAGCAGTTCTTC. Translated: CASSPYRASGSSYNEQFF.

Many counts were recorded for this clonotype. This rearrangement joins TRBV29-1 to TRBJ2-2; the D is unclear. V shed 5 bases and J shed 7 bases, with 8 bases lying between them. Germline assignment: CDR1 SQVTM and CDR2 ANQGSEA. The length of the CDR3 is 11 residues. CDR3 DNA sequence: TGCAGCGTTAGTCTTAGCGGGGAGCTGTTTTTT. Translated, it gives CSVSLSGELFF.

Many counts were recorded for this clonotype. The chain employs TRBV5-6 and TRBJ2-2; D is ambiguous. V lost 4 bases and J lost 6, with 4 bases in between. CDR3 size: 11 residues. The germline V gene encodes CDR1 SGHDT and CDR2 YYEEEE. The CDR3 here is CASSRAGELFF. As DNA, the CDR3 is TGTGCCAGCAGCCGCGCCGGGGAGCTGTTTTTT.

This clonotype showed up many times. This rearrangement joins TRBV11-1 to TRBJ2-7, with D perhaps given as TRBD1 or TRBD2 (6 bases each). The V and J ends lost 0 bases and 5 bases respectively, with 23 bases between them. The CDR3 length is 18 residues. Germline lookup yields CDR1 SGHAT and CDR2 FQDESV (reference sequence). In DNA form, the CDR3 reads TGTGCCAGCAGCTTAGCGGTATCGAGGGGGGACGGTACTGACGAGCAGTACTTC. Amino acids: CASSLAVSRGDGTDEQYF.

This clonotype has at least ten counts. DNA of the CDR3: TGCGCCAGCAGCTTGGAAACAGGGGGCGATGGCTACACCTTC. This codes for CASSLETGGDGYTF. The chain recombines TRBV5-1 with TRBJ1-2; 9 nucleotides agree with TRBD1. The germline V gene encodes CDR1 SGHRS and CDR2 YFSETQ. Unmatched junction bases numbered 3, after V lost 0 bases and J lost 6 bases. This CDR3 has 14 residues.

This clonotype has more than one count but fewer than ten. This rearrangement joins TRBV2 to TRBJ2-1; D might be TRBD2 (6 bases). The ends were cut back, 2 bases at V and 10 bases at J, with 18 bases in the middle. This CDR3 region has 15 residues. CDR1 and CDR2 from the germline V gene are SNHLY and FYNNEI. The CDR3 protein is CASSEWGRDLREQFF. For the CDR3, the DNA is TGTGCCAGCAGTGAATGGGGCCGGGACTTGCGCGAGCAGTTCTTC.

This clonotype was recorded at least ten times. V is TRBV6-5 and J is TRBJ2-6, with D uncertain. V shed 0 bases and J shed 0 bases, with 6 bases lying between them. The CDR3 sequence is 16 residues long. Looked up from germline, CDR1 is MNHEY and CDR2 is SVGAGI. Written as DNA, the CDR3 is TGTGCCAGCAGTTACTCGGGCGGCTCTGGGGCCAACGTCCTGACTTTC. Residues: CASSYSGGSGANVLTF.

The rearrangement joins TRBV7-9 to TRBJ2-1, with TRBD2 identical over 12 bases. Germline V gives CDR1 SEHNR, CDR2 FQNEAQ (reference sequence). J gave up 9 bases and V 5 bases, and 11 bases lay outside the gene matches. CDR3 length: 16 amino acids. CDR3 amino acids: CASSPRLAGVGLEQFF. The DNA for the CDR3 is TGTGCCAGCAGCCCGAGACTAGCGGGAGTCGGTCTTGAGCAGTTCTTC.

This clonotype was seen ten or more times. The chain combines TRBV4-1 with TRBJ2-5; 13 positions match TRBD2. J lost 1 base, V lost 4 bases, and 6 bases had no gene match. CDR1 and CDR2 (germline): MGHRA, YSYEKL. The CDR3 covers 17 residues. The CDR3 region is CASSPWTSGGLQETQYF. For the CDR3, the DNA is TGCGCCAGCAGCCCCTGGACTAGCGGGGGCCTCCAAGAGACCCAGTACTTC.

In its sample, this clonotype was seen many times. V and J are TRBV9 and TRBJ2-5, with unresolved D. This CDR3 is built from 16 residues. The germline V gene has CDR1 SGDLS and CDR2 YYNGEE. The V and J ends lost 0 bases and 4 bases respectively, with 16 bases between them. CDR3 nucleotides: TGTGCCAGCAGCGTAGACCCAGGATTCTTGGGAGAGACCCAGTACTTC. The encoded protein is CASSVDPGFLGETQYF.